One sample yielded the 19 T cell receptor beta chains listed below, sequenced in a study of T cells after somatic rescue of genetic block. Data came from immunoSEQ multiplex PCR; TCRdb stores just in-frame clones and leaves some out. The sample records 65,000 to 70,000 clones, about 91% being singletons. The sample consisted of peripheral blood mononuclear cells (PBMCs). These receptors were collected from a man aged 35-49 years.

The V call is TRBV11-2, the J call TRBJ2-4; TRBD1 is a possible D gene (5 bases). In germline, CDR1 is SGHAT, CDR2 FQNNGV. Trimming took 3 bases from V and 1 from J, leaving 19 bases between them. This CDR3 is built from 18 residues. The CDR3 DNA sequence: TGTGCCAGCAGCTTGATGGGGCAGGGCGTCTCGGCCAAAAACATTCAGTACTTC. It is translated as CASSLMGQGVSAKNIQYF. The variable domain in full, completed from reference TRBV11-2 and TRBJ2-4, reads EAGVAQSPRYKIIEKRQSVAFWCNPISGHATLYWYQQILGQGPKLLIQFQNNGVVDDSQLPKDRFSAERLKGVDSTLKIQPAKLEDSAVYLCASSLMGQGVSAKNIQYFGAGTRLSVL.

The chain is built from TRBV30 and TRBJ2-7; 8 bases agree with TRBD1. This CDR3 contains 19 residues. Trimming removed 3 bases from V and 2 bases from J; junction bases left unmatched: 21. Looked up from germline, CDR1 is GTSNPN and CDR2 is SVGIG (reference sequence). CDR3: CAWREMEDRDWGVPYEQYF. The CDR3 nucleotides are TGTGCCTGGAGAGAGATGGAGGACAGGGATTGGGGGGTCCCCTACGAGCAGTACTTC.

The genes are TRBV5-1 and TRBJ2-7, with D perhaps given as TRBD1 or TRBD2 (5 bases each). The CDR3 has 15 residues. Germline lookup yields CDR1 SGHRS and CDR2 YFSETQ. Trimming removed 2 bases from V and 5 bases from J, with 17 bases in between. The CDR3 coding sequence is TGCGCCAGCAGCTTAGGGGACGATCGGCTCCACGAGCAGTACTTC. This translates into CASSLGDDRLHEQYF.

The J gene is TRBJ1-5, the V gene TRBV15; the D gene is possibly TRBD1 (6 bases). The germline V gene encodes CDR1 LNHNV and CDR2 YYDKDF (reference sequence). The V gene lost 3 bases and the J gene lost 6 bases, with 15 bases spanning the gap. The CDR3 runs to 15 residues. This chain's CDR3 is CATSSTLTGSQPQHF. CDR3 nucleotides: TGTGCCACCAGCAGTACCCTTACAGGGAGTCAGCCCCAGCATTTT.

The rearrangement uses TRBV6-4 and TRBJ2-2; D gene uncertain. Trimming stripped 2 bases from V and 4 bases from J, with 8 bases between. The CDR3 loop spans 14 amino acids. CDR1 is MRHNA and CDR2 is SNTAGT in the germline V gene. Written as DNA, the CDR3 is TGTGCCAGCAGTGACCGGTTATCCACCGGGGAGCTGTTTTTT. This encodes CASSDRLSTGELFF.

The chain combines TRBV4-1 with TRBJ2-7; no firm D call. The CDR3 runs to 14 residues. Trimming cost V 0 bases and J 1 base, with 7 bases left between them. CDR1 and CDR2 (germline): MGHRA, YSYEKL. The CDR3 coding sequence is TGCGCCAGCAGCCAAGATAGGCCTTCCTACGAGCAGTACTTC. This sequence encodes CASSQDRPSYEQYF.

The CDR3 spells CASTGTFSYNEQFF. The CDR3 bases are TGTGCCAGCACGGGGACATTTTCCTACAATGAGCAGTTCTTC. The chain joins TRBV28 to TRBJ2-1, with D maybe TRBD1 (6 bases). V gave up 7 bases and J gave up 1 base, with 11 bases separating them. From germline, CDR1 is MDHEN and CDR2 SYDVKM. This CDR3 comprises 14 residues.

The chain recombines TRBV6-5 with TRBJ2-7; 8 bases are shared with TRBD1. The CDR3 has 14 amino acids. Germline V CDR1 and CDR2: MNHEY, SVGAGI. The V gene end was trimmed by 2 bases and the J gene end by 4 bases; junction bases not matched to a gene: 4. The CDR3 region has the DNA TGTGCCAGCAGTTACGGACAGGGACTGTACGAGCAGTACTTC. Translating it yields CASSYGQGLYEQYF.

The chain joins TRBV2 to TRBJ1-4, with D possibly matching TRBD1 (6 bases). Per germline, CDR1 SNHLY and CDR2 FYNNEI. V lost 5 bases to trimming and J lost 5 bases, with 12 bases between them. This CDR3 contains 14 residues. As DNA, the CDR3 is TGTGCCAGCAGTAGGACAGACACCAATGAAAAACTGTTTTTT. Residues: CASSRTDTNEKLFF.

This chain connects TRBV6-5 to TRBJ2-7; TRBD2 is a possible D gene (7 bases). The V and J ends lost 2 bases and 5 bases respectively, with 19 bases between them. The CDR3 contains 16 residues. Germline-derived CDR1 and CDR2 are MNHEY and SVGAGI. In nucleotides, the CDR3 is TGTGCCAGCAGTTACGCCGTGGGGGGGCGGCCCCACGAGCAGTACTTC. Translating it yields CASSYAVGGRPHEQYF.

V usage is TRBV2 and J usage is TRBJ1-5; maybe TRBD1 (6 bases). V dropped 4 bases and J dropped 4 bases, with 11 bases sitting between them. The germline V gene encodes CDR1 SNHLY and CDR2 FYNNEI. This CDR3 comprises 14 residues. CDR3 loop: CASSGTGYNQPQHF. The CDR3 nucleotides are TGTGCCAGCAGTGGTACAGGGTATAATCAGCCCCAGCATTTT.

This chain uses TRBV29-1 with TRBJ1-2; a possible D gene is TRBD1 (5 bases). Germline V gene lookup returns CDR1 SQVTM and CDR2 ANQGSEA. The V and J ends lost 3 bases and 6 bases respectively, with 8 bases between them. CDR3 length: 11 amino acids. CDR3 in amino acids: CSVDWGDGYTF. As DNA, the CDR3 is TGCAGCGTTGACTGGGGGGATGGCTACACCTTC.

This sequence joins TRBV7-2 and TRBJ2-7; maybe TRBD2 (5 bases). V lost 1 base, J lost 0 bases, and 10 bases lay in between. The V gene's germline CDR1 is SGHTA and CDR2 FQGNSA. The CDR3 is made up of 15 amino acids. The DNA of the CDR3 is TGTGCCAGCAGCTTAGATCGGGGAACCTCCTACGAGCAGTACTTC. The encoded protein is CASSLDRGTSYEQYF.

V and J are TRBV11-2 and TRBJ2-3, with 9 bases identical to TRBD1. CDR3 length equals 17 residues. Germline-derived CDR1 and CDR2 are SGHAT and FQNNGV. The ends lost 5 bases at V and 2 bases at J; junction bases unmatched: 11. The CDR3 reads CASSDLMGQGHTDTQYF. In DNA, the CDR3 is TGTGCCAGCAGCGATCTTATGGGACAGGGTCACACAGATACGCAGTATTTT.

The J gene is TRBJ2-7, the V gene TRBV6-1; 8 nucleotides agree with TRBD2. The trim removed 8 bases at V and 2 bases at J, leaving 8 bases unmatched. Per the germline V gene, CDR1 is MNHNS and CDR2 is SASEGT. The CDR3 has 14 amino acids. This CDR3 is CASYTGTRTYEQYF. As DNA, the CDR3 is TGTGCCAGCTACACGGGGACTAGGACCTACGAGCAGTACTTC.

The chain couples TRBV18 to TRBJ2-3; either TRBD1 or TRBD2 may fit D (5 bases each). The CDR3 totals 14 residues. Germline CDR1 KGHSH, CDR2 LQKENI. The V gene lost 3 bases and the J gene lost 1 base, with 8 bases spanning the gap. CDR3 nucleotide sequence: TGTGCCAGCTCACCTGGGGGTGGCACAGATACGCAGTATTTT. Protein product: CASSPGGGTDTQYF.

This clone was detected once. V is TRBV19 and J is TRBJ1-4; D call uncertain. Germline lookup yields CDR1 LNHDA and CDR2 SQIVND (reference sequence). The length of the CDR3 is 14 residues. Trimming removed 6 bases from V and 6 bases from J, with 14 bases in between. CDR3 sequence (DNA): TGTGCCAGTAGGCACAGAAACCAAGATGAAAAACTGTTTTTT. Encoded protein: CASRHRNQDEKLFF.

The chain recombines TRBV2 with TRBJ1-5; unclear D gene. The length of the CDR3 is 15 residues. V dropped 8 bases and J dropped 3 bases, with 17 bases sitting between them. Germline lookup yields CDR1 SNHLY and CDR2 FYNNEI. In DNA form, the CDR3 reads TGTGCCAGCTGTATAGAGGTTGGTCTCAATCAGCCCCAGCATTTT. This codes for CASCIEVGLNQPQHF.

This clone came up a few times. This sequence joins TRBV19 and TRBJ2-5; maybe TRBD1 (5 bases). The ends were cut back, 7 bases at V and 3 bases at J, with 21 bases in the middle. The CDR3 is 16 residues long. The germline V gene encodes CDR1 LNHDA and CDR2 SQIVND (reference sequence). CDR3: CASISPKGRIKETQYF. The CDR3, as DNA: TGTGCCAGTATTTCTCCCAAGGGGCGGATTAAAGAGACCCAGTACTTC. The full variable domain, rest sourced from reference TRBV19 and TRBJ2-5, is DGGITQSPKYLFRKEGQNVTLSCEQNLNHDAMYWYRQDPGQGLRLIYYSQIVNDFQKGDIAEGYSVSREKKESFPLTVTSAQKNPTAFYLCASISPKGRIKETQYFGPGTRLLVL.